A single sample is the source of the 21 T cell receptor beta chains below, sequenced in a study of blood T cells in healthy people across ages. The authors ran a second PCR of roughly 7 to 11 cycles using a sample-barcoded 5' primer and a J-beta primer mix. TCRdb reprocessed the 5' RACE reads via MiXCR and lists one record per CDR3 protein. Of 1 million or so distinct CDR3 sequences detected, roughly a quarter appear once; the ten largest clones hold approximately 0.71%. A further study also used this sample, focusing on T cells of mothers and their children.

The sample consisted of blood. The origin of the receptors is a girl aged 2 to 9 in good health.

V is TRBV20-1 and J is TRBJ2-5, with TRBD1 matching over 7 bases. CDR3 length: 14 residues. Unmatched junction bases numbered 11, after V lost 6 bases and J lost 4 bases. CDR1 is DFQATT and CDR2 is SNEGSKA in the germline V gene (reference sequence). The CDR3 reads CSAKARGLGETQYF. The CDR3 coding sequence is TGCAGTGCGAAAGCGAGGGGGCTGGGAGAGACCCAGTACTTC.

The gene calls are TRBV2 and TRBJ2-7; D tentatively reads TRBD1 or TRBD2 (5 bases each). V was cut by 3 bases and J by 7 bases, with 13 bases left in between. The CDR3 is made up of 13 amino acids. Germline V lookup: CDR1 SNHLY, CDR2 FYNNEI. CDR3 protein: CASSEGPETEQYF. The DNA of the CDR3 is TGTGCCAGCAGTGAGGGACCCGAAACGGAGCAGTACTTC.

This clonotype was observed a few times. The chain links TRBV7-9 to TRBJ2-7, with a tentative D call TRBD1 (5 bases). Per the germline V gene, CDR1 is SEHNR and CDR2 is FQNEAQ (reference sequence). V was cut by 5 bases and J by 13 bases, with 15 bases left in between. The CDR3 is 11 residues long. The CDR3 loop is CASSNEGVQYF. As DNA, the CDR3 is TGTGCCAGCAGCAACGAAGGGGTACAATACTTC.

This clonotype has a handful of counts. DNA for the CDR3: TGCAGTGCTAGAGATCCAGGAAGAGGGCGTGAAAAACTGTTTTTT. Encoded protein: CSARDPGRGREKLFF. The chain uses TRBV20-1 and TRBJ1-4; unclear D gene. CDR1 and CDR2 (germline): DFQATT, SNEGSKA (reference sequence). The CDR3 spans 15 residues. Deletions cut 0 bases from V and 7 bases from J, with 15 bases between.

This chain connects TRBV7-9 to TRBJ2-2; 9 nucleotides line up with TRBD2. CDR1 is SEHNR and CDR2 is FQNEAQ in the germline V gene (reference sequence). The CDR3 loop spans 16 amino acids. The J segment lost 3 bases and the V segment lost 0 bases, leaving 2 bases of the junction unmatched. CDR3 amino acids: CASSLALAGDTGELFF. CDR3 nucleotides: TGTGCCAGCAGCTTAGCATTAGCGGGAGACACCGGGGAGCTGTTTTTT.

This chain uses TRBV3-1 with TRBJ2-5; D remains unclear. Trimming left V 3 bases short and J 5 bases short, with 7 bases between. CDR1 LGHDT and CDR2 YNNKEL come from the germline V gene (reference sequence). The CDR3 sequence is 12 residues long. CDR3 region: CASSHPTETQYF. The CDR3 DNA reads as TGTGCCAGCAGCCATCCCACCGAGACCCAGTACTTC.

This clonotype turned up a few times. The gene calls are TRBV7-6 and TRBJ2-3, with 8 nucleotides matching TRBD2. The ends lost 1 base at V and 6 bases at J; junction bases unmatched: 6. Looked up from germline, CDR1 is SGHVS and CDR2 is FNYEAQ. This CDR3 contains 15 residues. For the CDR3, the DNA is TGTGCCAGCAGCTTAGAAAGAGCGGGAGTTGATACGCAGTATTTT. This gives the protein CASSLERAGVDTQYF.

This clonotype appeared a few times. The junction and the germline gene differ at one end; a read error may be behind it. The chain is built from TRBV3-1 and TRBJ1-1, with D uncertain. The germline V gene has CDR1 LGHDT and CDR2 YNNKEL (reference sequence). This CDR3 contains 12 residues. The CDR3 nucleotides read TGTACCAGCAGCCGAGCGGAGGGTGAAGCTTTCTTT. It translates to CTSSRAEGEAFF. Full variable domain (missing parts from reference TRBV3-1 and TRBJ1-1): DTAVSQTPKYLVTQMGNDKSIKCEQNLGHDTMYWYKQDSKKFLKIMFSYNNKELIINETVPNRFSPKSPDKAHLNLHINSLELGDSAVYFCTSSRAEGEAFFGQGTRLTVV.

The genes are TRBV21-1 and TRBJ2-7. TRBV21-1 is shown as a pseudogene. This CDR3 has 17 residues. The chain's CDR3 is CASSKYGVLWANYEQYF. The DNA for the CDR3 is TGTGCCAGCAGCAAATACGGCGTTCTTTGGGCTAACTACGAGCAGTACTTC.

V usage is TRBV20-1 and J usage is TRBJ2-1; 13 bases map to TRBD2. Per the germline V gene, CDR1 is DFQATT and CDR2 is SNEGSKA (reference sequence). CDR3 size: 15 residues. J was trimmed by 6 bases and V by 1 base; bases with no gene match: 3. The CDR3 coding sequence is TGCAGTGCTAGAGTCACTAGCGGGGGGGTCAATGAGCAGTTCTTC. Amino acids: CSARVTSGGVNEQFF.

The sample holds many counts of this clonotype. This chain connects TRBV29-1 to TRBJ1-2; D perhaps matches TRBD1 (5 bases). Germline V gene lookup returns CDR1 SQVTM and CDR2 ANQGSEA. Trimming pared 7 bases from V and 4 bases from J, leaving 13 bases between. The CDR3 extends over 12 amino acids. The CDR3 spells CSALGGTYGYTF. CDR3 in DNA: TGCAGCGCCCTGGGGGGAACCTATGGCTACACCTTC.

The chain carries TRBV7-3 and TRBJ2-1, with 9 bases lining up with TRBD2. In germline, CDR1 is SGHTA, CDR2 FQGTGA. J lost 5 bases, V lost 1 base, and 3 bases had no gene match. The CDR3 length is 15 residues. CDR3 sequence: CASSLMAGGDNEQFF. The DNA for the CDR3 is TGTGCCAGCAGCTTAATGGCGGGGGGGGACAATGAGCAGTTCTTC.

In the case of this clonotype: Given the absence of the conserved phenylalanine or tryptophan at the CDR3 end, a read error is likely. This sequence joins TRBV24-1 and TRBJ2-5; D is ambiguous. The CDR3 has 9 amino acids. CDR1 and CDR2 (germline): KGHDR, SFDVKD. This CDR3 reads CVTKETQYL. The DNA of the CDR3 is TGTGTCACCAAAGAGACCCAGTACCTC.

The chain uses TRBV29-1 and TRBJ1-1; D is undetermined. This CDR3 is 11 amino acids long. Germline V CDR1 and CDR2: SQVTM, ANQGSEA. V lost 7 bases, J lost 0 bases, and 6 bases lay in between. CDR3 DNA: TGCAGCGCGTGGATGAACACTGAAGCTTTCTTT. Encoded protein: CSAWMNTEAFF.

There are a few counts of this clonotype. The rearrangement joins TRBV10-3 to TRBJ1-2; D unresolved. Germline V lookup: CDR1 ENHRY, CDR2 SYGVKD. Trimming removed 0 bases at V and 5 bases at J, with 13 bases between. This CDR3 comprises 15 residues. CDR3 protein: CAISESWLSAYGYTF. In DNA form, the CDR3 reads TGTGCCATCAGTGAGTCCTGGCTGTCAGCGTATGGCTACACCTTC.

This clonotype appeared a few times. The V call is TRBV28, the J call TRBJ1-2, with D possibly matching TRBD1 (5 bases). The CDR3 sequence is 13 residues long. Trimming removed 3 bases at V and 6 bases at J, with 11 bases between. Germline values: CDR1 MDHEN, CDR2 SYDVKM. DNA of the CDR3: TGTGCCAGCAGTTTGGGCAGGGAGGATGGCTACACCTTC. Protein: CASSLGREDGYTF.

This clonotype showed up just once. At one boundary the junction diverges from the germline segment, which might be a read error. The V gene is TRBV4-1, the J gene TRBJ1-4; 9 bases line up with TRBD1. This CDR3 has 15 amino acids. Per the germline V gene, CDR1 is MGHRA and CDR2 is YSYEKL. CDR3 amino acids: CVSSQNRGLIEKLFF. In DNA, the CDR3 is TGCGTCAGCAGCCAAAACAGGGGGCTGATTGAAAAACTGTTTTTT.

This clonotype was detected only a few times. The rearrangement links TRBV5-1 to TRBJ2-4; 8 bases agree with TRBD1. Germline values: CDR1 SGHRS, CDR2 YFSETQ. The CDR3 runs 14 residues. V dropped 0 bases and J dropped 6; count of bases not matched to a gene: 2. CDR3 sequence reads: CASSLAQGANIQYF. The CDR3 DNA reads as TGCGCCAGCAGCTTGGCCCAGGGGGCAAACATTCAGTACTTC. The whole variable domain, filled in from reference TRBV5-1 and TRBJ2-4, reads KAGVTQTPRYLIKTRGQQVTLSCSPISGHRSVSWYQQTPGQGLQFLFEYFSETQRNKGNFPGRFSGRQFSNSRSEMNVSTLELGDSALYLCASSLAQGANIQYFGAGTRLSVL.

This chain uses TRBV2 with TRBJ1-5; a weak D match, TRBD1 (6 bases). Looked up from germline, CDR1 is SNHLY and CDR2 is FYNNEI. The CDR3 has 11 amino acids. V was pared by 5 bases and J by 11 bases, with 10 bases between. The CDR3 is CASSFRGAQHF. For the CDR3, the DNA is TGTGCCAGCAGTTTCAGGGGAGCCCAGCATTTT.

V is TRBV5-1 and J is TRBJ2-5; unclear D gene. Judging by the DNA end, TRBJ2-1 fits better; the J call may be wrong. Germline values: CDR1 SGHRS, CDR2 YFSETQ. The CDR3 length is 15 residues. The CDR3 nucleotides read TGCGCCAGCAGCTTAGGGATTGTATTATACAATGAGCAGTTCTTC. This gives the protein CASSLGIVLYNEQFF.

The V and J genes are TRBV5-1 and TRBJ2-5, with TRBD2 matching over 11 bases. TRBJ2-7 explains the end of the DNA better; the J call may be wrong. Germline V CDR1 and CDR2: SGHRS, YFSETQ. The CDR3 contains 15 residues. CDR3 in amino acids: CASSLVTSGGGEQYF. As DNA, the CDR3 is TGCGCCAGCAGCTTGGTAACTAGCGGGGGTGGCGAGCAGTACTTC.